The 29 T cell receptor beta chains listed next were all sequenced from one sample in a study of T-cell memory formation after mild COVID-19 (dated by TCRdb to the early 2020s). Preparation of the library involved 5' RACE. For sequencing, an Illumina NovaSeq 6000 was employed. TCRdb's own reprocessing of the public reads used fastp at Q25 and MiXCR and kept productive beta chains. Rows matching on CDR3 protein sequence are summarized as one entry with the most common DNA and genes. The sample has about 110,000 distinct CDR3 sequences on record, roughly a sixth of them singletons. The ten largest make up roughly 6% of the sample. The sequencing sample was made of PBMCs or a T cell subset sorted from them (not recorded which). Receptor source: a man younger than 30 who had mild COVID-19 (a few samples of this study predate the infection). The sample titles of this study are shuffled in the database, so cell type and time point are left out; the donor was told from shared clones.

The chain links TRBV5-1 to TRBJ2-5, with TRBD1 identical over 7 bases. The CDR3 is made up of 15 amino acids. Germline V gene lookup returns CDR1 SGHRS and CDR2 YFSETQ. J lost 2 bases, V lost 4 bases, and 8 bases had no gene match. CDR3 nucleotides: TGCGCCAGCAGCCCCCAGACAGGGAAACAAGAGACCCAGTACTTC. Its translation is CASSPQTGKQETQYF. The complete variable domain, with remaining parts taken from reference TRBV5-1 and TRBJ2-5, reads KAGVTQTPRYLIKTRGQQVTLSCSPISGHRSVSWYQQTPGQGLQFLFEYFSETQRNKGNFPGRFSGRQFSNSRSEMNVSTLELGDSALYLCASSPQTGKQETQYFGPGTRLLVL.

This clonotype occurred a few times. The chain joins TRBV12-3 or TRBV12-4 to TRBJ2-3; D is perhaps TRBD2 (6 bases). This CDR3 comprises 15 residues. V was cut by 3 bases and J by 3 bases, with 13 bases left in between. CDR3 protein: CASSFGGDRTDTQYF. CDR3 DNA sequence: TGTGCCAGCAGTTTCGGCGGGGATCGAACAGATACGCAGTATTTT.

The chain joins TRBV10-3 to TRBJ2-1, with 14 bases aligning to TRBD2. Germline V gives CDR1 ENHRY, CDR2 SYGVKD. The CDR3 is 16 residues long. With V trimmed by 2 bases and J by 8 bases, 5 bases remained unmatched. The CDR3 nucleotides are TGTGCCATCAGTGAGGGACTAGCGGGGGGCCTCGATGAGCAGTTCTTC. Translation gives CAISEGLAGGLDEQFF.

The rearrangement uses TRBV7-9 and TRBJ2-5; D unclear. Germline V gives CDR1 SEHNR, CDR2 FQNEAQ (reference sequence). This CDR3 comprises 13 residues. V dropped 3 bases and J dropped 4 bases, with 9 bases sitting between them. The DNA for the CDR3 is TGTGCCAGCAGCTTTCAACGGGCAGAGACCCAGTACTTC. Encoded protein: CASSFQRAETQYF.

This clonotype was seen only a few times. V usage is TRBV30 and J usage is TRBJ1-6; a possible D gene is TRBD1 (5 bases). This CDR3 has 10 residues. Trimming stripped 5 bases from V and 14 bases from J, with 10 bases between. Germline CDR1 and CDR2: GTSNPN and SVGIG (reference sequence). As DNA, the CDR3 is TGTGCCTGGGGCCGGGGGGCCCTCCACTTT. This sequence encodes CAWGRGALHF.

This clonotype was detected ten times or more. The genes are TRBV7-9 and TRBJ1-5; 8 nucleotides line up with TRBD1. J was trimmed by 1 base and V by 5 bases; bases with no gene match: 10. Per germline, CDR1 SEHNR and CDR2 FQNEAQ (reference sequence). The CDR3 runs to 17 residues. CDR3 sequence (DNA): TGTGCCAGCAGCCCCCTGTTAGGACAGGGAAGCAATCAGCCCCAGCATTTT. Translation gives CASSPLLGQGSNQPQHF.

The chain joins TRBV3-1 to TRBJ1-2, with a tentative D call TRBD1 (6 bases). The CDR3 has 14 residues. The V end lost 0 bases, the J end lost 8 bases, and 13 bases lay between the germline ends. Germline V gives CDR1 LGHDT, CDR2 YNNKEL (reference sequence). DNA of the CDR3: TGTGCCAGCAGCCAAGATTCGGGGGCGCGGGGCTACACCTTC. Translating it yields CASSQDSGARGYTF.

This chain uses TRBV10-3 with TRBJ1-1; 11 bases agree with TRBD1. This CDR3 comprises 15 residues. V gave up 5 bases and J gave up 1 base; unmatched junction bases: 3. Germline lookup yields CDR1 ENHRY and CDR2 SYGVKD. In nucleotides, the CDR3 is TGTGCCATCAGTACCGGGACAGGGGGGAACACTGAAGCTTTCTTT. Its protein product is CAISTGTGGNTEAFF.

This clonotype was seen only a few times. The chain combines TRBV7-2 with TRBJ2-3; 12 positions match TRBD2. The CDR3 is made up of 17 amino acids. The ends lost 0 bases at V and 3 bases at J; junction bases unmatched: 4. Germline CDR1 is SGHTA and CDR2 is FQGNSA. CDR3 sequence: CASSLASGLAGTDTQYF. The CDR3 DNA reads TGTGCCAGCAGCTTAGCAAGCGGACTAGCGGGGACAGATACGCAGTATTTT.

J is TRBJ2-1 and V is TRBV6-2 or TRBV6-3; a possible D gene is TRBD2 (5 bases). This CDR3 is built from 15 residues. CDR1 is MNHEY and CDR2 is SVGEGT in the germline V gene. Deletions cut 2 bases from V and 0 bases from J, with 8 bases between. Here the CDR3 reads CASSYLDFSYNEQFF. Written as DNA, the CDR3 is TGTGCCAGCAGTTACCTGGACTTCTCCTACAATGAGCAGTTCTTC.

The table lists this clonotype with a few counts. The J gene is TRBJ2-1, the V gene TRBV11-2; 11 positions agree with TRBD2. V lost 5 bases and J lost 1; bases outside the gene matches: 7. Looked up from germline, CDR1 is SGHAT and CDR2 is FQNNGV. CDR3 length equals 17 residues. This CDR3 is CASSPNPSGGSYNEQFF. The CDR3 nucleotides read TGTGCCAGCAGCCCAAACCCTAGCGGGGGGTCCTACAATGAGCAGTTCTTC.

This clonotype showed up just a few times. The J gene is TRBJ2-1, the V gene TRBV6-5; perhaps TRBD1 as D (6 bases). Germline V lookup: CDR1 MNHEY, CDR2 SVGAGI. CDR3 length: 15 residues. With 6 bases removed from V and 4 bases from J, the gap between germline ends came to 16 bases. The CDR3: CASRGTGFKYNEQFF. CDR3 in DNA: TGTGCCAGCAGAGGCACAGGGTTTAAGTACAATGAGCAGTTCTTC.

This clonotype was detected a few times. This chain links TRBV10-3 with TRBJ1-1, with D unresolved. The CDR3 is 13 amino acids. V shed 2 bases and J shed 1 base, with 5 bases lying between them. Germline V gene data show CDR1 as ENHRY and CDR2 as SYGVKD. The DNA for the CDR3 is TGTGCCATCAGTGAGCCGGCGAACACTGAAGCTTTCTTT. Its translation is CAISEPANTEAFF.

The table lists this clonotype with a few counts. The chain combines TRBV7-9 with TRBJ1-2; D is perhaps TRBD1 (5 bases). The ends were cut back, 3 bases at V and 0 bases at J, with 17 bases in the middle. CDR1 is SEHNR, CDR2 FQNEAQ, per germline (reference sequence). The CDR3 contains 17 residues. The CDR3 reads CASSFRAGGATNYGYTF. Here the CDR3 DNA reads TGTGCCAGCAGCTTCCGCGCGGGGGGAGCGACTAACTATGGCTACACCTTC.

The chain's CDR3 is CASSLWTGLEDIQYF. The CDR3 coding sequence is TGTGCCAGCAGCCTGTGGACAGGGCTAGAGGACATTCAGTACTTC. The V and J genes are TRBV7-2 and TRBJ2-4; 8 bases align to TRBD1. Germline CDR1 reads SGHTA; CDR2 reads FQGNSA. With V trimmed by 5 bases and J by 8 bases, 11 bases remained unmatched. There are 15 residues in the CDR3.

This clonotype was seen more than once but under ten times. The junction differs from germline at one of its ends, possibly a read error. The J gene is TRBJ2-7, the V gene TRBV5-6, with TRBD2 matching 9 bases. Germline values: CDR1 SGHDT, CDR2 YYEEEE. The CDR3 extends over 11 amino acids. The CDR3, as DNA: TGTGCCAGCAGCTTGGGACTAGCGGAGGCCTGG. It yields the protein CASSLGLAEAW. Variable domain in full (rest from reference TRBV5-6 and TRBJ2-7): DAGVTQSPTHLIKTRGQQVTLRCSPKSGHDTVSWYQQALGQGPQFIFQYYEEEERQRGNFPDRFSGHQFPNYSSELNVNALLLGDSALYLCASSLGLAEAWGPGTRLTVT.

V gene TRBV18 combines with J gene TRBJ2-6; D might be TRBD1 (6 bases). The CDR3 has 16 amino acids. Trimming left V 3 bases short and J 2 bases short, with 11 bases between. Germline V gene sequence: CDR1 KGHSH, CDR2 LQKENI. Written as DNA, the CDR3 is TGTGCCAGCTCACCCCAACAGGGCGCTGGGGCCAACGTCCTGACTTTC. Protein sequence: CASSPQQGAGANVLTF.

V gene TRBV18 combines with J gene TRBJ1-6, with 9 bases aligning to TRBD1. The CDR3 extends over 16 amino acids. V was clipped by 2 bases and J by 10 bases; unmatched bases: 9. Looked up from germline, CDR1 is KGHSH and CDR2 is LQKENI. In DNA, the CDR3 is TGTGCCAGCTCACCAGTCCTCGGGACAGGGACATCACCCCTCCACTTT. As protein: CASSPVLGTGTSPLHF.

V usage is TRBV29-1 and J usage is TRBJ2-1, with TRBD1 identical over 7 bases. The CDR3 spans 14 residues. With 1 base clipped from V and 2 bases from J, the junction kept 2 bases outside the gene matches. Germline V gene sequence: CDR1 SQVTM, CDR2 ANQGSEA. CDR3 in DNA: TGCAGCGTTGAAGGGGGACAGACCTACAATGAGCAGTTCTTC. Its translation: CSVEGGQTYNEQFF.

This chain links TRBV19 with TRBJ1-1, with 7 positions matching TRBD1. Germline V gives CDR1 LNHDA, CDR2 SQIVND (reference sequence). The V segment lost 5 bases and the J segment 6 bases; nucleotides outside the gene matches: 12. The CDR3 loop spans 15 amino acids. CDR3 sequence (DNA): TGTGCCAGTAGTGTCCACCGCTCAGGGGGGGCTGAAGCTTTCTTT. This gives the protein CASSVHRSGGAEAFF.

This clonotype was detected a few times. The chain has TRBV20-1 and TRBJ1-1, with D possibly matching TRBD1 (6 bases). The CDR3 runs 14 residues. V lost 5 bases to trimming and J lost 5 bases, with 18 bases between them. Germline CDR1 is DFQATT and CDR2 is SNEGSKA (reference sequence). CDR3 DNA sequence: TGCAGTGCTCCCCCCAAGGGTAGGGGGACTGAAGCTTTCTTT. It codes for CSAPPKGRGTEAFF.

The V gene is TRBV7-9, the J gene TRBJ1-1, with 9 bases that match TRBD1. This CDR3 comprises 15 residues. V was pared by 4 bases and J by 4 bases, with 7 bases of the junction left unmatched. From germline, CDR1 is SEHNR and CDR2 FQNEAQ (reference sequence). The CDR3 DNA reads TGTGCCAGCAGCTCTACCCTACAGGGGGCCACTGAAGCTTTCTTT. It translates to CASSSTLQGATEAFF.

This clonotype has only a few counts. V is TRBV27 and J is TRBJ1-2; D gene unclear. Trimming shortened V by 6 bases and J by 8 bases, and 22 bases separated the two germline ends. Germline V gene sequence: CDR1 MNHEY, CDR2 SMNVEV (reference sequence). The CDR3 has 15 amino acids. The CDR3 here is CASSRNRRDSEGYTF. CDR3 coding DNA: TGTGCCAGCAGCCGGAATAGAAGGGATTCGGAAGGCTACACCTTC.

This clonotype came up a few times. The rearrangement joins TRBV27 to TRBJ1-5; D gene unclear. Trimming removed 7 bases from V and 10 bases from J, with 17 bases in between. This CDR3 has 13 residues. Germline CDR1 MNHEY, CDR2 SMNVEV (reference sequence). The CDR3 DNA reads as TGTGCCAGCACCGCGTTTTTGACCTTCCCCCAGCATTTT. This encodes CASTAFLTFPQHF.

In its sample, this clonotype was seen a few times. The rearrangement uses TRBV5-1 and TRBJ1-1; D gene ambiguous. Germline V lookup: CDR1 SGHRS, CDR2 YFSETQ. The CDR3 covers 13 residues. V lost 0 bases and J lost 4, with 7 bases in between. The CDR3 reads CASSLGGGTEAFF. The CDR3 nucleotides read TGCGCCAGCAGCTTGGGTGGAGGCACTGAAGCTTTCTTT.

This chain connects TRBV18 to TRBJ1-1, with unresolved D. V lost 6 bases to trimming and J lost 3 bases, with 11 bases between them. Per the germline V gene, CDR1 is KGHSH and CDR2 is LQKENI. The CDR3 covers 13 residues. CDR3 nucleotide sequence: TGTGCCAGCTCCCCCCGGAGGGACACTGAAGCTTTCTTT. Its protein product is CASSPRRDTEAFF.

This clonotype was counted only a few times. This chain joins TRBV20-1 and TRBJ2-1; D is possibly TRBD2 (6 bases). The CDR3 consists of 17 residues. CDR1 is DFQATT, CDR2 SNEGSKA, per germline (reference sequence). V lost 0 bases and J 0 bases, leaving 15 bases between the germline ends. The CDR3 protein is CSARDGGAPSSYNEQFF. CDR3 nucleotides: TGCAGTGCTAGAGATGGCGGGGCCCCGAGCTCCTACAATGAGCAGTTCTTC.

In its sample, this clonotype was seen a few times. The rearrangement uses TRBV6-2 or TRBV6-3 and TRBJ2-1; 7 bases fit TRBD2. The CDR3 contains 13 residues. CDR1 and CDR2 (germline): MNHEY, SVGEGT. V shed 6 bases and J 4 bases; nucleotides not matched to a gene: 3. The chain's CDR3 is CASRGGSYNEQFF. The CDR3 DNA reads TGTGCCAGCAGGGGGGGGTCTTACAATGAGCAGTTCTTC.

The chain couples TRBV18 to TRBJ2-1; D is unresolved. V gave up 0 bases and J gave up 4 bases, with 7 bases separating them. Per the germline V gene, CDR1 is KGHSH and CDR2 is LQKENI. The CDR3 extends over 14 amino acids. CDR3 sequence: CASSPPGAYNEQFF. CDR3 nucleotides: TGTGCCAGCTCACCACCGGGCGCTTACAATGAGCAGTTCTTC.